These 3 T cell receptor beta chains came from one sample sequenced in a study of T-cell reconstitution after alpha-beta-depleted transplantation in children. A library of TCRbeta sequences, prepared with unique molecular identifiers, was generated. TCRdb reprocessed the PCR reads via MiXCR and lists one record per CDR3 protein. The sample carries some 550,000 distinct CDR3 sequences, about 17% recorded once. The material sequenced was PBMCs from the stem cell graft donor, taken from the stem cell graft. Every receptor here comes from a human donor who donated a stem cell graft to a child with acute lymphoblastic leukemia.

In its sample, this clonotype was seen a few times. This chain connects TRBV12-3 or TRBV12-4 to TRBJ1-3; maybe TRBD1 (5 bases). The length of the CDR3 is 15 residues. Trimming shortened V by 6 bases and J by 0 bases, and 12 bases separated the two germline ends. CDR3 region: CASSPGSFSGNTIYF. The CDR3 DNA sequence: TGTGCCAGCAGCCCAGGGTCCTTCTCTGGAAACACCATATATTTT.

J is TRBJ1-4 and V is TRBV20-1; D is uncertain. The CDR3 runs to 14 residues. V dropped 3 bases and J dropped 6 bases, with 14 bases sitting between them. The germline gives CDR1 DFQATT, CDR2 SNEGSKA (reference sequence). CDR3 coding DNA: TGCAGTGCTAGTGCCGGGTTCCTCGATGAAAAACTGTTTTTT. It yields the protein CSASAGFLDEKLFF.

The chain is built from TRBV12-3 or TRBV12-4 and TRBJ2-1; maybe TRBD2 (5 bases). V dropped 1 base and J dropped 16 bases, with 11 bases sitting between them. This CDR3 is 11 amino acids long. CDR3 amino acids: CASSLVIATFF. CDR3 bases: TGTGCCAGCAGTTTAGTAATAGCGACCTTCTTC.